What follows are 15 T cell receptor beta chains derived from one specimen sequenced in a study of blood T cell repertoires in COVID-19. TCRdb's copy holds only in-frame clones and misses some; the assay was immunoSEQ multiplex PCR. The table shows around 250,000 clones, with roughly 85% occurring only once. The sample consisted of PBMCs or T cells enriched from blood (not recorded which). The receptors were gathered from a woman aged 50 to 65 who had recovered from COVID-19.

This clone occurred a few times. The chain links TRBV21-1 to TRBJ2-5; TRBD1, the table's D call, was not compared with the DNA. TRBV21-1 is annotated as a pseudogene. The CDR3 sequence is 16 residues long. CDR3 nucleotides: TGTGCCAGCAGCACCTCCGCCGACAGAGAAGAAGAGACCCAGTACTTC. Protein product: CASSTSADREEETQYF.

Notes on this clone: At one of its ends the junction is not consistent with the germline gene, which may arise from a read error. This CDR3 is CASSQSGVGEAFF. CDR3 nucleotide sequence: TGCGCCAGCAGTCAGTCAGGGGTTGGTGAAGCTTTCTTT. The chain combines TRBV10-1 with TRBJ1-1; perhaps TRBD1 as D (6 bases). The germline gives CDR1 WNHNN, CDR2 SYGVQD (reference sequence). This CDR3 region has 13 residues.

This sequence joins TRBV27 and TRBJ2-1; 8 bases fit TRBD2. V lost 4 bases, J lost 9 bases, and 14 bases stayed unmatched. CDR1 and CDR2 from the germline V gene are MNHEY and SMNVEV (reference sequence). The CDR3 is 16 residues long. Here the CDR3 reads CASSSGLVALPSEQFF. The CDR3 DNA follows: TGTGCCAGCAGTTCGGGACTAGTCGCCCTCCCTAGTGAGCAGTTCTTC.

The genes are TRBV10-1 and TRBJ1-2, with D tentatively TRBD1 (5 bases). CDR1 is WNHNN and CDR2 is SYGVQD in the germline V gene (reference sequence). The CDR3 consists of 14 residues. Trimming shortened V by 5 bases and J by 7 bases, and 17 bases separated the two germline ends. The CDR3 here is CASSMISRVCGYTF. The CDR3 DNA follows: TGCGCCAGCAGTATGATCTCCAGGGTCTGTGGCTACACCTTC.

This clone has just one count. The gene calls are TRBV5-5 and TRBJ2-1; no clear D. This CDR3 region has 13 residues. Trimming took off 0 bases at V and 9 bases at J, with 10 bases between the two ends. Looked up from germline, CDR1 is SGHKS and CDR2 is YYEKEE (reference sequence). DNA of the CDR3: TGTGCCAGCAGCTTGGTTGCCAGCGCTGAGCAGTTCTTC. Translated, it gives CASSLVASAEQFF.

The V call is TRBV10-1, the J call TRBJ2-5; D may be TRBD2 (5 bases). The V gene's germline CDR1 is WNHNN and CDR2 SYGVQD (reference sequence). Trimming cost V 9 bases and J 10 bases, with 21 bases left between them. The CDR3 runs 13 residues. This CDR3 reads CARDGSAHRGQYF. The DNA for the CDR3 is TGCGCCAGAGACGGATCGGCCCACCGGGGCCAGTACTTC.

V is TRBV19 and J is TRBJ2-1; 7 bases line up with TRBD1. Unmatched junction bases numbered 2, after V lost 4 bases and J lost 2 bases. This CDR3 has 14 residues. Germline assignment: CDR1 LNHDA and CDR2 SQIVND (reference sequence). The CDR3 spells CASSTGTAYNEQFF. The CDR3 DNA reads TGTGCCAGTAGTACTGGGACAGCCTACAATGAGCAGTTCTTC.

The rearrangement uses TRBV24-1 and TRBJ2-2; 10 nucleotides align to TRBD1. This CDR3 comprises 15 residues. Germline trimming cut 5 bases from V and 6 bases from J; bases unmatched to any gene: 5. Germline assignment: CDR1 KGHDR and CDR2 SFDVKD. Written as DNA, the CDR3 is TGTGCCACCAGTGGGGGACAGGGGAGGTCCGGGGAGCTGTTTTTT. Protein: CATSGGQGRSGELFF.

CDR3 bases: TGCAGTGCTAGTCAGGAGGGAGTCGGGTTGGGAAAACTGTTTTTT. Protein sequence: CSASQEGVGLGKLFF. V is TRBV20-1 and J is TRBJ1-4; D is uncertain. Deletions cut 3 bases from V and 10 bases from J, with 21 bases between. Germline V CDR1 and CDR2: DFQATT, SNEGSKA (reference sequence). This CDR3 spans 15 amino acids.

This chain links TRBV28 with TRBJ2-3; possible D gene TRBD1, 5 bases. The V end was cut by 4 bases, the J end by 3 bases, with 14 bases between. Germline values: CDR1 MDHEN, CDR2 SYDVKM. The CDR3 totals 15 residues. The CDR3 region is CASSSYRNRTDTQYF. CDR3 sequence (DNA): TGTGCCAGCAGTTCGTACAGGAATAGGACAGATACGCAGTATTTT. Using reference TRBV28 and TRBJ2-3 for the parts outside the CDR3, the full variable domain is DVKVTQSSRYLVKRTGEKVFLECVQDMDHENMFWYRQDPGLGLRLIYFSYDVKMKEKGDIPEGYSVSREKKERFSLILESASTNQTSMYLCASSSYRNRTDTQYFGPGTRLTVL.

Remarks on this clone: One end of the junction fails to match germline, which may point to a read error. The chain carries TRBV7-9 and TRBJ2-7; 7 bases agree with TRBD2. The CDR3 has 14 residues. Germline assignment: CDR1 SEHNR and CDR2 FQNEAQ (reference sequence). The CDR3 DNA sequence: TGTGCCAGCAGCTCGGGACTACCCTCCTTCGAGCAGTACTTC. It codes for CASSSGLPSFEQYF. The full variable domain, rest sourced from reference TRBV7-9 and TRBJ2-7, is DTGVSQNPRHKITKRGQNVTFRCDPISEHNRLYWYRQTLGQGPEFLTYFQNEAQLEKSRLLSDRFSAERPKGSFSTLEIQRTEQGDSAMYLCASSSGLPSFEQYFGPGTRLTVT.

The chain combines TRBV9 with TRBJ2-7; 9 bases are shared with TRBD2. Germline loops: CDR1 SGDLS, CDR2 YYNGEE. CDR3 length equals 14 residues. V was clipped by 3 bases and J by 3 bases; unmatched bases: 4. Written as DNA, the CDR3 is TGTGCCAGCAGCGCAGGGACTAGCAACTACGAGCAGTACTTC. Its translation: CASSAGTSNYEQYF.

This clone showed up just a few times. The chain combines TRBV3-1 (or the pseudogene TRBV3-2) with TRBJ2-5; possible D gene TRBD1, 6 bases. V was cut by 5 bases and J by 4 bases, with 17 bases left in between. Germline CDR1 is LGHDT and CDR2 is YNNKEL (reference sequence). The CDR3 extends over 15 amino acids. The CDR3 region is CASSARNRGGETQYF. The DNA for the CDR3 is TGTGCCAGCAGCGCGCGGAACCGAGGGGGAGAGACCCAGTACTTC.

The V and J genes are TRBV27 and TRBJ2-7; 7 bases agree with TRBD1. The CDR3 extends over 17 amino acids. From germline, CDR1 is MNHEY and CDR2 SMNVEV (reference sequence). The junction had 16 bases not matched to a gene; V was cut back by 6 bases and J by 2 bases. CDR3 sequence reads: CASRQGSPAASPYEQYF. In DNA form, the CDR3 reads TGTGCCAGCAGACAGGGGTCCCCCGCGGCGAGCCCCTACGAGCAGTACTTC.

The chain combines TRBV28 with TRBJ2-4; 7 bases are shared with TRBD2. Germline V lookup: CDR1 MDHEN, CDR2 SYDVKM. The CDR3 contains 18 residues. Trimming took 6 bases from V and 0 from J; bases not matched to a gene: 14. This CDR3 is CASSSLRAGLLAKNIQYF. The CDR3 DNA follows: TGTGCCAGCAGCTCTCTCCGAGCGGGACTGCTAGCCAAAAACATTCAGTACTTC.